This TCR beta chain was profiled in a study of cytomegalovirus exposure and HLA in healthy donors. Broader study findings: Most observed TCR sequences were rare, whereas some public TCRs were detected in many donors. High sensitivity and specificity were reportedly achieved when the classifier diagnosed cytomegalovirus status. According to the study, roughly 160 TCR beta chains were cytomegalovirus-associated.

CDR3 length equals 14 residues. Trimming cost V 4 bases and J 0 bases, with 11 bases left between them. Germline CDR1 reads SGHRS; CDR2 reads YFSETQ. For this clone: Its matching antigen is unknown.

Produced via immunoSEQ multiplex PCR; TCRdb's table is partial and in-frame only. The table has more than 150,000 clones, around four fifths seen once. The sequence was collected from a young man in good health and CMV-seropositive. This chain uses TRBV5-1 with TRBJ2-7; maybe TRBD1 (5 bases). Specimen: PBMCs. This chain's CDR3 is CASSTGSSSYEQYF. The CDR3 coding sequence is TGCGCCAGCAGCACAGGCTCCAGCTCCTACGAGCAGTACTTC.